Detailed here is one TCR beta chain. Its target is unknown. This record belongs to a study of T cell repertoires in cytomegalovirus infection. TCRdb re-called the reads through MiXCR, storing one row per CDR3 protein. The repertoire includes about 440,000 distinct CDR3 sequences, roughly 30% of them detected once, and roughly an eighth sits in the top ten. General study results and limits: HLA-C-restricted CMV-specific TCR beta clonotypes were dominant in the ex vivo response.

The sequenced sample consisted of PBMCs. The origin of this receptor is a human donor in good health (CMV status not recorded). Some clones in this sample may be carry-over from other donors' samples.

The CDR3: CASSPQTGAGNTIYF. The CDR3 DNA sequence: TGCGCCAGCAGCCCCCAGACAGGGGCTGGAAACACCATATATTTT. The gene calls are TRBV4-1 and TRBJ1-3, with TRBD1 matching over 8 bases. V lost 4 bases and J lost 2; bases outside the gene matches: 4. Germline values: CDR1 MGHRA, CDR2 YSYEKL. The CDR3 consists of 15 residues.